The T cell receptor beta chain under discussion was sequenced for a study of T cells in Graves' hyperthyroidism and ophthalmopathy. Study-wide results and caveats: A model of 13 V-J features distinguished ophthalmopathy from stable hyperthyroidism. For ophthalmopathy, model prediction preceded onset by a median about 6 months. Peripheral blood also featured most of the thyroid clonotypes expanded above 0.001.

Researchers barred patients who had uncontrolled infection, other autoimmune disease, pregnancy or lactation. The sample holds many counts of this clonotype. No antigen is known for it. TCR beta CDR3 regions were amplified from RNA transcripts. The study used the HTBI primer set for a first-round RT-PCR of the TCR CDR3. Using its own MiXCR run on the multiplex PCR reads, TCRdb lists one record per CDR3 protein. The sample yields 450,000 to 700,000 distinct CDR3 sequences, about 45% seen once. The germline V and J ends were trimmed by 8 bases and 4 bases, with 18 bases remaining between them. This CDR3 contains 16 residues. Germline CDR1 reads SNHLY; CDR2 reads FYNNEI.

V usage is TRBV2 and J usage is TRBJ1-6; D is unclear. The source material was peripheral blood or thyroid tissue (not recorded which). The sequence derives from an adult woman with Graves' disease, either hyperthyroidism or ophthalmopathy (not recorded which). In nucleotides, the CDR3 is TGTGCCAGCCAAGAGACCGGGCTATTATATAATTCACCCCTCCACTTT. Its protein product is CASQETGLLYNSPLHF. The variable domain in full, completed from reference TRBV2 and TRBJ1-6, reads EPEVTQTPSHQVTQMGQEVILRCVPISNHLYFYWYRQILGQKVEFLVSFYNNEISEKSEIFDDQFSVERPDGSNFTLKIRSTKLEDSAMYFCASQETGLLYNSPLHFGNGTRLTVT.